The entry that follows covers one TCR beta chain sequence. What antigen it recognizes has not been identified. One base away there is no much larger clone; base qualities are not given. Donors were healthy HIV-negative adults with no recently reported acute infections or vaccinations. Every donor was a Caucasian adult residing in Nashville, Tennessee, USA. CD4+ T cells were enriched by magnetic negative selection, after which naive cells were positively selected on CD45RA and the negative fraction was taken as the memory subset. After blood collection by leukapheresis, PBMCs were isolated using Ficoll-Histopaque density gradient centrifugation and then cryopreserved in the vapor phase of liquid nitrogen. Analytical flow cytometry was used to check the purity and quantity of every magnetically sorted T cell population. Genomic DNA was isolated from every sorted fraction and measured by UV absorbance on a Nanodrop 2000c.

This specimen comes from a study of shared clonotypes between healthy human individuals (TCRdb year 2020). About the study as a whole: The cohort included three men and a couple of women between 18 and 49 years of age. Each donor's leukapheresis produced roughly between about 0.85 and 10 billion PBMCs. The study deeply sequenced blood TCR repertoires of five healthy adults to estimate repertoire size and the extent of clonotype sharing between individuals. Per donor, three plates each were used for CD4 naive and CD4 memory, two for CD8 naive, and one for CD8 memory. To increase sequencing depth and limit assay-specific biases, different laboratories used diverse techniques to prepare libraries and sequence TCR repertoires. The investigation overall reported the following: Pairwise subsampling led to the expectation that sequencing depth would affect the degree of clonotype sharing among donors. Rarefaction of sorted-subset datasets indicated incomplete sequencing despite the large sequencing depth. Naive subsets generally had larger estimated clonotype richness than memory subsets. When a handful of donors were compared, the shared fraction of clonotypes was about 5% for naive CD4, more than 3% for naive CD8, 2.3% for memory CD4, and around 0.37% for memory CD8. The small number of donors limited the genetic and exposure-history diversity represented. Sampling was restricted to blood, and TCR repertoires in tissues likely differ from the TCR repertoires found in blood. Compared with non-shared clonotypes, the clonotypes found in all four sorted-subset donors had higher generation probabilities.

TCR CDR3 regions were amplified from genomic DNA by multiplex PCR using the deep immunoSEQ assay. For each cell subset, the extracted genomic DNA was distributed evenly across all wells of several immunoSEQ 96-well plates, and each plate served as one replicate. For sorted subsets, around 0.2 ug genomic DNA, equal to about 30,000 T cell genomes, was loaded into each replicate PCR. The purified libraries were quantified using a Qubit 3.0 fluorometer, sized with a Bioanalyzer 2100, and then quantified again using the KAPA Library Quantification kit. A separate single-read 150-cycle Illumina NextSeq 550 flow cell was used to sequence each immunoSEQ 96-well plate. Processing in the source paper ran as follows. Because only junctional sequences without quality scores were contained in the immunoSEQ output, filtering matching that applied to full-length reads could not be performed. To assign V/J genes and CDR3, sequences were annotated against IMGT germline references using PyIR, a Python wrapper for IgBLAST v1.9. Any read was removed if the V/J assignment was weak (E-value above 1e-6), the CDR3 was missing, or the read contained stop codons, out-of-frame junctions, or ambiguous translated residues. V3J clonotypes were defined as sequences sharing the same inferred V gene, J gene, and CDR3 amino acid sequence. To compute the percentage overlap between repertoires, the number of shared unique clonotypes was divided by the size of the smaller repertoire. Repertoire richness was assessed with RTK rarefaction, the Chao1 estimator, and Recon v2.1 estimates of unobserved clonotypes. For all TCRbeta clonotypes obtained by the gDNA method from a few donors, generation probabilities were computed with OLGA. This immuneACCESS table, as held by TCRdb, lists in-frame sequences with V and J called but not all clones. Of the missing ones, under half trace to an unresolved V gene in checked studies; the others have no known cause. The DNA gave D and trimming, while V, J and clone size come from that table. For this sample there are 600,000 to 700,000 clones; about 80% appear just once. The biggest ten clones account for roughly 2% of the sample.

The germline V gene specifies SNHLY as CDR1 and FYNNEI as CDR2. The cysteine opens and the phenylalanine closes a CDR3 of 14 amino acids. Only the CDR3 DNA is retained, 42 bases long and in frame from the first base. V loses 3 bases, J loses 5 bases, and the germline ends lie 13 bases apart. The V and J genes are TRBV2 and TRBJ1-2, with a tentative D gene TRBD1 over 5 matching bases. The material sequenced was memory CD4+ T cells sorted from blood. Sample cell subset or site, as interpreted from the label and publication: CD45RA-negative fraction. This receptor was taken from a woman aged 30 to 39 in good health. The nucleotide sequence reads TGTGCCAGCAGTGACCAGGGCGATGGATATGGCTACACCTTC. This yields the protein CASSDQGDGYGYTF.